Sequencing of this T cell receptor beta chain was carried out in a study of blood T cell repertoires in COVID-19. Study processing details: Using reference gene primer amplification, nucleated cell counts were estimated. Sequencing was performed with immunoSEQ multiplex PCR; in TCRdb, only in-frame clones are kept and a portion is missing. Clone size and the V and J calls come from that table; the DNA yielded D and trimming. The table has 65,000 or so clones, about 81% seen once. This clone was recorded only once. Germline V CDR1 and CDR2: MNHEY, SVGAGI. The CDR3 covers 14 residues. V shed 6 bases and J 4 bases; nucleotides not matched to a gene: 5.

The origin of this receptor is a man at least 80 years old with acute or convalescent COVID-19. Material for sequencing was peripheral blood. This chain uses TRBV6-5 with TRBJ2-7; 11 nucleotides align to TRBD2. The CDR3 DNA is TGTGCCAGCAGGAGACTAGCGGGAAGTTACGAGCAGTACTTC. This sequence encodes CASRRLAGSYEQYF.